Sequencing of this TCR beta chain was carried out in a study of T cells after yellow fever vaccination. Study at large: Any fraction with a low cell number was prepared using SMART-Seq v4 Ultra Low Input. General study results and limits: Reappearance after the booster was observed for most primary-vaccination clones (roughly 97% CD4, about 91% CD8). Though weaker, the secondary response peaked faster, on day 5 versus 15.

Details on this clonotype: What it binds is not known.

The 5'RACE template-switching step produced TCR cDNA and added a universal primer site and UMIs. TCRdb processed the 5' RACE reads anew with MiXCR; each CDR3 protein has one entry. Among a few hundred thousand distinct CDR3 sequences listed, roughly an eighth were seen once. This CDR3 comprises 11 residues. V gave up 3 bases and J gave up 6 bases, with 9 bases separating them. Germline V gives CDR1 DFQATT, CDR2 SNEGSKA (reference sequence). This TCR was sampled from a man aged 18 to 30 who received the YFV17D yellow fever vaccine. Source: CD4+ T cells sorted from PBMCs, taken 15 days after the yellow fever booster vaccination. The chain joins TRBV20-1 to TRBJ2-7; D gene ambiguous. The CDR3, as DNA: TGCAGTGCTAGTGTAGTCGCCGAGCAGTACTTC. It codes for CSASVVAEQYF.